This T cell receptor beta chain appears in the sequencing data of a study of cytomegalovirus exposure and HLA in healthy donors. Looking at the study overall: The Caucasian-associated ancestry cluster held around 76% of over 350 genotyped donors. Findings of the study overall: In a later analysis, productive TCRs from donors in an Asian-associated ancestry cluster reportedly carried fewer N-insertions than the cohort mean.

PCR used 60 Vbeta primers and 13 Jbeta primers. TCRdb keeps only in-frame clones here, not all; method: immunoSEQ multiplex PCR. This table has about 94,000 clones, around 69% appearing once. This clone was seen a few times. Its antigen is still unknown. This CDR3 region has 16 residues. V was clipped by 6 bases and J by 5 bases; unmatched bases: 14. Germline V gives CDR1 SEHNR, CDR2 FQNEAQ (reference sequence). V usage is TRBV7-9 and J usage is TRBJ2-7; 9 positions agree with TRBD2. The sample taken for sequencing was PBMCs. This receptor was identified in a man younger than 45 in good health and CMV-seronegative. This CDR3 is CASSGASGISSHEQYF. In DNA form, the CDR3 reads TGTGCCAGCAGTGGGGCTAGCGGGATTTCGTCGCACGAGCAGTACTTC. The full variable domain, with the rest looked up from reference TRBV7-9 and TRBJ2-7, is DTGVSQNPRHKITKRGQNVTFRCDPISEHNRLYWYRQTLGQGPEFLTYFQNEAQLEKSRLLSDRFSAERPKGSFSTLEIQRTEQGDSAMYLCASSGASGISSHEQYFGPGTRLTVT.